The source of this T cell receptor beta chain is a study of identical twins. In this sample, this clonotype turned up a few times. Template switching introduced a universal primer site, and the cDNA bore unique molecular identifiers. TCRdb re-analysed the 5' RACE reads in MiXCR, keeping a single row per CDR3 protein. Among fewer than 650,000 distinct CDR3 sequences, under 8.5% were seen once, and the ten largest hold roughly 1.6%. This CDR3 comprises 16 residues. V lost 5 bases and J lost 8; bases outside the gene matches: 13. The V gene's germline CDR1 is SGHTA and CDR2 FQGTGA. The data were also submitted as part of a second study, on yellow fever vaccine responses in identical twins.

Source material: PBMCs. The J gene is TRBJ2-1, the V gene TRBV7-3, with 9 bases lining up with TRBD2. This clonotype originated in a woman younger than 35 in good health. CDR3 sequence: CASSPTPGAGGHEQFF. The CDR3 DNA sequence: TGTGCCAGCAGCCCCACACCAGGAGCGGGAGGCCATGAGCAGTTCTTC.